These 5 T cell receptor beta chains originate from one sample sequenced in a study of radiotherapy plus CTLA-4 blockade in lung cancer. Assay: immunoSEQ multiplex PCR; the TCRdb copy retains only in-frame clones and omits some. Seen here are over 95,000 clones, 65% to 80% observed once, and the top ten hold around 2.7%. The specimen was peripheral blood, collected from a patient treated with radiotherapy plus ipilimumab. Receptor source: a human donor with non-small cell lung cancer who had a partial response to radiotherapy plus ipilimumab. Some clones in this sample may be carry-over from other donors' samples.

The gene calls are TRBV4-1 and TRBJ2-7; the D is unclear. The germline gives CDR1 MGHRA, CDR2 YSYEKL. The CDR3 is made up of 13 amino acids. Trimming took 1 base from V and 6 from J, leaving 10 bases between them. CDR3 DNA: TGCGCCAGCAGCCAAGGCGCCCTAGGCGAGCAGTACTTC. This sequence encodes CASSQGALGEQYF.

This clone was detected a few times. The J gene is TRBJ2-5, the V gene TRBV10-2, with D tentatively TRBD2 (5 bases). The V end was cut by 5 bases, the J end by 2 bases, with 12 bases between. Germline V gives CDR1 WSHSY, CDR2 SAAADI. The CDR3 runs 14 residues. For the CDR3, the DNA is TGCGCCAGCAGTCGGGCGGGTGTTCAAGAGACCCAGTACTTC. Protein sequence: CASSRAGVQETQYF.

This sequence joins TRBV7-2 and TRBJ1-5; possibly TRBD1 for D (5 bases). This CDR3 region has 14 residues. The germline V and J ends were trimmed by 2 bases and 6 bases, with 11 bases remaining between them. Germline CDR1 and CDR2: SGHTA and FQGNSA. The CDR3 nucleotides are TGTGCCAGCAGCTTAATTTCAGGGATTCAGCCCCAGCATTTT. This codes for CASSLISGIQPQHF.

As for this clone: One end of the junction fails to match germline, which may point to a read error. The chain uses TRBV28 and TRBJ2-7, with 9 bases aligning to TRBD1. CDR1 and CDR2 (germline): MDHEN, SYDVKM. CDR3 size: 14 residues. The CDR3 DNA reads TGTGCCAGCAGTTTACATGGACAGGGGTACGAGCAGCACTTC. This sequence encodes CASSLHGQGYEQHF.

V usage is TRBV27 and J usage is TRBJ2-2, with TRBD1 matching over 7 bases. The germline CDR1 and CDR2 sequences are MNHEY and SMNVEV (reference sequence). The CDR3 is 15 residues long. V lost 5 bases to trimming and J lost 4 bases; unmatched junction nucleotides: 7. CDR3 bases: TGTGCCAGCAGTATGAAAACAGGGGTCACCGGGGAGCTGTTTTTT. This sequence encodes CASSMKTGVTGELFF.